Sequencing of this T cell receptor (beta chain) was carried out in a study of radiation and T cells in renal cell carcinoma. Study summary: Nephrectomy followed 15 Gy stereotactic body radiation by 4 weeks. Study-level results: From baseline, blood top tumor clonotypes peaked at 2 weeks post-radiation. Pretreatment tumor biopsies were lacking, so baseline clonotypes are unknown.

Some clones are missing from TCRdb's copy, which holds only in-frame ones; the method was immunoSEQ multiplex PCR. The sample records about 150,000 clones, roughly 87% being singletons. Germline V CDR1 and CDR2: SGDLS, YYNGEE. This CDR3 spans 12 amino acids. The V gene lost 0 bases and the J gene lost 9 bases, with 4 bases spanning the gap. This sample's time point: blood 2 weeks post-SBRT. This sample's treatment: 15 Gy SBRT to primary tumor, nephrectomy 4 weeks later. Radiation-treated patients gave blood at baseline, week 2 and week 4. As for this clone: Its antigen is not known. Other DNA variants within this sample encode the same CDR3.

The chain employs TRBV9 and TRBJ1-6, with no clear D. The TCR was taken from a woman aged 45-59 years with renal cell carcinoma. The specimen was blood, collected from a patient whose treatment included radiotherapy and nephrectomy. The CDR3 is CASSVEGSPLHF. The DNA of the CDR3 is TGTGCCAGCAGCGTAGAGGGTTCACCCCTCCACTTT. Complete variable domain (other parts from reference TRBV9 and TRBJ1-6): DSGVTQTPKHLITATGQRVTLRCSPRSGDLSVYWYQQSLDQGLQFLIQYYNGEERAKGNILERFSAQQFPDLHSELNLSSLELGDSALYFCASSVEGSPLHFGNGTRLTVT.